These 16 T cell receptor beta chains were all obtained from the same sample, sequenced in a study of T-cell reconstitution after alpha-beta-depleted transplantation in children. Preparation of the TCRbeta library used unique molecular identifiers. Using its own MiXCR run on the PCR reads, TCRdb lists one record per CDR3 protein. The data hold around 250,000 distinct CDR3 sequences, with around 9.6% observed a single time. Sequenced here: PBMCs from the stem cell graft donor, sampled from the stem cell graft. The receptor source for this set is a human donor who donated a stem cell graft to a child with SCID.

This rearrangement joins TRBV12-3 or TRBV12-4 to TRBJ1-5, with TRBD1 matching over 8 bases. The ends lost 6 bases at V and 2 bases at J; junction bases unmatched: 0. The CDR3 length is 13 residues. The CDR3 here is CASRTGGNQPQHF. The CDR3 nucleotides read TGTGCCAGCAGGACAGGGGGCAATCAGCCCCAGCATTTT.

The chain recombines TRBV27 with TRBJ2-5; 9 bases fit TRBD1. The V segment lost 5 bases and the J segment 2 bases; nucleotides outside the gene matches: 9. CDR1 and CDR2 (germline): MNHEY, SMNVEV (reference sequence). This CDR3 has 16 amino acids. This CDR3 is CASSAEGQGLQETQYF. The CDR3 DNA sequence: TGTGCCAGCAGTGCTGAGGGACAGGGTCTTCAAGAGACCCAGTACTTC.

The sample holds a few counts of this clonotype. The rearrangement uses TRBV7-9 and TRBJ1-3; no reliable D call. CDR3 length equals 17 residues. Trimming took 1 base from V and 8 from J, leaving 21 bases between them. CDR1 SEHNR and CDR2 FQNEAQ come from the germline V gene (reference sequence). DNA of the CDR3: TGTGCCAGCAGCTTAGAGAGGTTGGCGGGCCGCCAATACACCATATATTTT. This translates into CASSLERLAGRQYTIYF.

In DNA form, the CDR3 reads TGCAGTGCTAGAACCCTGGTCGACCCCTACGAGCAGTACTTC. It yields the protein CSARTLVDPYEQYF. The chain links TRBV20-1 to TRBJ2-7; no reliable D call. Germline V CDR1 and CDR2: DFQATT, SNEGSKA (reference sequence). V was trimmed by 2 bases and J by 2 bases, leaving 13 bases between them. The CDR3 consists of 14 residues.

The rearrangement uses TRBV12-3 or TRBV12-4 and TRBJ2-1, with TRBD2 as a possible D gene (6 bases). The V end lost 6 bases, the J end lost 7 bases, and 22 bases lay between the germline ends. The CDR3 length is 16 residues. CDR3 nucleotide sequence: TGTGCCAGCAGGGTGGGGCGGGGTTCCTTCGGAAATGAGCAGTTCTTC. The encoded protein is CASRVGRGSFGNEQFF.

This clonotype was recorded many times. The chain combines TRBV5-1 with TRBJ2-2; 7 nucleotides line up with TRBD1. V lost 3 bases and J lost 3; bases outside the gene matches: 5. CDR1 is SGHRS and CDR2 is YFSETQ in the germline V gene. This CDR3 region has 15 residues. CDR3 region: CASSYTGAYTGELFF. The CDR3 coding sequence is TGCGCCAGCAGCTACACAGGGGCCTACACCGGGGAGCTGTTTTTT.

The CDR3 here is CASSPLSGPETQYF. The CDR3 coding sequence is TGTGCCAGCTCACCACTATCCGGTCCGGAGACCCAGTACTTC. The chain is built from TRBV18 and TRBJ2-5; D unclear. Trimming shortened V by 1 base and J by 5 bases, and 11 bases separated the two germline ends. CDR1 is KGHSH, CDR2 LQKENI, per germline. The length of the CDR3 is 14 residues.

The V gene is TRBV20-1, the J gene TRBJ2-7; 7 positions match TRBD1. Trimming took 3 bases from V and 5 from J; bases not matched to a gene: 7. CDR3 length: 13 residues. Germline V gene sequence: CDR1 DFQATT, CDR2 SNEGSKA (reference sequence). The CDR3 sequence is CSASRDRVDEQYF. Written as DNA, the CDR3 is TGCAGTGCTAGTCGCGACAGGGTTGACGAGCAGTACTTC.

This chain links TRBV3-1 with TRBJ2-7; 10 bases fit TRBD1. The germline V gene encodes CDR1 LGHDT and CDR2 YNNKEL (reference sequence). With V trimmed by 4 bases and J by 11 bases, 5 bases remained unmatched. The CDR3 runs 12 residues. In DNA form, the CDR3 reads TGTGCCAGCAGCCTCGGGGGACAGGGGAAGTACTTC. Protein: CASSLGGQGKYF.

In this sample, this clonotype turned up many times. This chain uses TRBV11-2 with TRBJ2-2; D gene uncertain. The germline gives CDR1 SGHAT, CDR2 FQNNGV. The CDR3 consists of 13 residues. Trimming took off 2 bases at V and 4 bases at J, with 5 bases between the two ends. DNA of the CDR3: TGTGCCAGCAGCTTATCGTTCACCGGGGAGCTGTTTTTT. Amino acids: CASSLSFTGELFF.

In its sample, this clonotype was seen many times. The rearrangement joins TRBV9 to TRBJ1-2; D ambiguous. The CDR3 is 14 residues long. The germline CDR1 and CDR2 sequences are SGDLS and YYNGEE. The V end was cut by 6 bases, the J end by 4 bases, with 16 bases between. In DNA form, the CDR3 reads TGTGCCAGCAACCTCCCCGGACTAACCTATGGCTACACCTTC. Residues: CASNLPGLTYGYTF.

This clonotype was counted between two and nine times. The chain has TRBV18 and TRBJ1-1; D is unresolved. The V end was cut by 2 bases, the J end by 5 bases, with 6 bases between. The CDR3 is 12 amino acids. The germline gives CDR1 KGHSH, CDR2 LQKENI. CDR3 DNA: TGTGCCAGCTCACCAGTGCAGACTGAAGCTTTCTTT. Translated: CASSPVQTEAFF.

The chain couples TRBV5-1 to TRBJ2-5; no definite D call. V dropped 1 base and J dropped 3 bases, with 7 bases sitting between them. Germline V gene sequence: CDR1 SGHRS, CDR2 YFSETQ. The CDR3 consists of 13 residues. CDR3 in amino acids: CASSLIGKETQYF. The CDR3 nucleotides read TGCGCCAGCAGCTTGATCGGAAAAGAGACCCAGTACTTC.

The table lists this clonotype with a few counts. V is TRBV29-1 and J is TRBJ1-2; D remains unclear. Trimming took off 6 bases at V and 2 bases at J, with 13 bases between the two ends. Germline V gene data show CDR1 as SQVTM and CDR2 as ANQGSEA. The CDR3 spans 13 residues. The CDR3 coding sequence is TGCAGCGTGAGGCAAGAGAACAACTATGGCTACACCTTC. Its protein product is CSVRQENNYGYTF.

V usage is TRBV12-3 or TRBV12-4 and J usage is TRBJ2-2, with 10 bases lining up with TRBD1. After removal of 7 bases from V and 3 bases from J, the junction contained 5 bases not matched to a gene. The CDR3 totals 15 residues. CDR3 region: CASIRDRGYTGELFF. CDR3 DNA: TGTGCCAGCATCCGGGACAGGGGTTACACCGGGGAGCTGTTTTTT.

This sequence joins TRBV7-3 and TRBJ2-7; D might be TRBD2 (5 bases). CDR3 length: 15 residues. In germline, CDR1 is SGHTA, CDR2 FQGTGA. V gave up 5 bases and J gave up 7 bases, with 21 bases separating them. CDR3 residues: CASSPSPRTSFEQYF. CDR3 DNA sequence: TGTGCCAGCAGCCCGAGCCCAAGAACTAGTTTTGAGCAGTACTTC.